Following are 9 T cell receptor beta chains from one sample sequenced in a study of T cell responses to AZD1222 COVID-19 vaccine. Libraries were prepared by immunoSEQ multiplex PCR; TCRdb keeps only in-frame clonotypes and omits some of them. Of 100,000 to 150,000 clones in the sample, 88% were seen once. This specimen consisted of peripheral blood, obtained on day 0 of AZD1222 vaccination. Receptors were obtained from an adult in good health.

This chain joins TRBV5-1 and TRBJ2-7, with TRBD1 matching over 10 bases. Germline CDR1 is SGHRS and CDR2 is YFSETQ. The junction had 3 bases not matched to a gene; V was cut back by 0 bases and J by 3 bases. The CDR3 covers 15 residues. CDR3: CASSLVGDRGYEQYF. The CDR3 DNA reads TGCGCCAGCAGCTTGGTGGGGGACAGGGGCTACGAGCAGTACTTC. Full variable domain (outside the CDR3, taken from reference TRBV5-1 and TRBJ2-7): KAGVTQTPRYLIKTRGQQVTLSCSPISGHRSVSWYQQTPGQGLQFLFEYFSETQRNKGNFPGRFSGRQFSNSRSEMNVSTLELGDSALYLCASSLVGDRGYEQYFGPGTRLTVT.

This clone showed up just a few times. This chain links TRBV6-1 with TRBJ1-4; D is unclear. Per germline, CDR1 MNHNS and CDR2 SASEGT. Trimming cost V 3 bases and J 7 bases, with 9 bases left between them. This CDR3 contains 13 residues. The CDR3 DNA reads as TGTGCCAGCAGTGAGGCTGTGGGTGAAAAACTGTTTTTT. Protein product: CASSEAVGEKLFF.

The chain joins TRBV20-1 to TRBJ1-5; 7 bases line up with TRBD1. Trimming removed 4 bases from V and 1 base from J; junction bases left unmatched: 7. In germline, CDR1 is DFQATT, CDR2 SNEGSKA (reference sequence). CDR3 length: 15 residues. For the CDR3, the DNA is TGCAGTGCTATTGAACAGGGGCGAAGCAATCAGCCCCAGCATTTT. It is translated as CSAIEQGRSNQPQHF.

This chain links TRBV9 with TRBJ1-5; 10 positions match TRBD1. With 4 bases clipped from V and 6 bases from J, the junction kept 7 bases outside the gene matches. CDR3 length equals 15 residues. Germline lookup yields CDR1 SGDLS and CDR2 YYNGEE. The DNA of the CDR3 is TGTGCCAGCAGCCTGACAGGGGGCGTGGGTCAGCCCCAGCATTTT. Translation gives CASSLTGGVGQPQHF.

The chain combines TRBV9 with TRBJ2-3; D possibly corresponds to TRBD2 (5 bases). Germline CDR1 and CDR2: SGDLS and YYNGEE. The CDR3 is 17 amino acids. The V end lost 2 bases, the J end lost 2 bases, and 18 bases lay between the germline ends. This CDR3 is CASSVTGLPEVTDTQYF. The CDR3 DNA is TGTGCCAGCAGCGTTACCGGACTCCCGGAGGTCACAGATACGCAGTATTTT.

The J gene is TRBJ2-7, the V gene TRBV13; D not certain. The CDR3 spans 13 residues. The germline V gene encodes CDR1 PRHDT and CDR2 FYEKMQ (reference sequence). V gave up 9 bases and J gave up 5 bases, with 17 bases separating them. CDR3 DNA: TGTGCCAGTTCCGCCCGAAGAGCGCACGAGCAGTACTTC. This sequence encodes CASSARRAHEQYF.

The V gene is TRBV29-1, the J gene TRBJ2-3; TRBD1 matches 8 bases. The germline V gene has CDR1 SQVTM and CDR2 ANQGSEA. The CDR3 has 13 residues. The V gene end was trimmed by 6 bases and the J gene end by 5 bases; junction bases not matched to a gene: 7. CDR3 DNA sequence: TGCAGCGTCGAGGGACAGGTACGAGATACGCAGTATTTT. The encoded protein is CSVEGQVRDTQYF.

V and J are TRBV6-2 or TRBV6-3 and TRBJ1-1; TRBD1 is a possible D gene (6 bases). In germline, CDR1 is MNHEY, CDR2 SVGEGT. Trimming shortened V by 2 bases and J by 0 bases, and 13 bases separated the two germline ends. There are 16 residues in the CDR3. CDR3 DNA: TGTGCCAGCAGTTACAAACGGGACACCCTGAACACTGAAGCTTTCTTT. Encoded protein: CASSYKRDTLNTEAFF.

The chain recombines TRBV7-2 with TRBJ2-3; D is unresolved. This CDR3 has 15 amino acids. CDR1 and CDR2 (germline): SGHTA, FQGNSA. V lost 5 bases and J lost 4, with 16 bases in between. The CDR3 region is CASSARRGGADTQYF. CDR3 nucleotides: TGTGCCAGCAGCGCACGAAGAGGTGGGGCAGATACGCAGTATTTT.